The T cell receptor (beta chain) described here comes from a study of CD8 T cells in Susac syndrome. Reverse transcription of about 0.5 to 1 ug RNA used random hexamers. TCRdb used MiXCR to reprocess the immunoSEQ multiplex PCR reads, holding one entry per CDR3 protein. The sample contains about 240,000 distinct CDR3 sequences, about 96% of which appear only once. Germline trimming cut 1 base from V and 8 bases from J; bases unmatched to any gene: 7. Germline V gene lookup returns CDR1 MDHEN and CDR2 SYDVKM. The CDR3 sequence is 14 residues long. V gene TRBV28 combines with J gene TRBJ1-2, with 7 bases lining up with TRBD1. Material: CD4+ T cells from PBMCs. The source of this sequence is a human donor with Susac syndrome. CDR3 loop: CASSLYRDSFGYTF. The CDR3 DNA follows: TGTGCCAGCAGTTTATATCGGGACAGCTTCGGCTACACCTTC.